Listed below are T cell receptor beta chains from one sample, sequenced in a study of regulatory T cells in long-lasting Graves disease. TCRdb redid the calling of the multiplex PCR reads with MiXCR, one entry per CDR3 protein. Of about 470,000 distinct CDR3 sequences in the sample, roughly 21% were seen once. Specimen: peripheral blood mononuclear cells (PBMCs), collected when the disease was refractory, from a patient treated with antithyroid drugs. The receptor source for this set is a female donor with Graves disease. Each CDR3 is given with its conserved first and last residue. A D gene is named only where the DNA matches it firmly. Size values are once, few and many counts, or a class for expanded clones, and some rows have none.

clone size: many
D gene: TRBD1
J gene: TRBJ2-2
V gene: TRBV29-1
CDR3 DNA: TGCAGCGTTGGGACAGGGAACGCCGGGGAGCTGTTTTTT
CDR3 protein: CSVGTGNAGELFF

clone size: -
D gene: -
J gene: TRBJ1-2
V gene: TRBV4-1
CDR3 DNA: TGCGCCAGCAGCCAGCCTTCGAAAACACCCGGCTATGGCTACACCTTC
CDR3 protein: CASSQPSKTPGYGYTF

clone size: many
D gene: TRBD1
J gene: TRBJ1-2
V gene: TRBV6-2/TRBV6-3
CDR3 DNA: TGTGCCTCGACCCCATGGGACAGGGCTCTGAACTATGGCTACACCTTC
CDR3 protein: CASTPWDRALNYGYTF

clone size: -
D gene: TRBD1
J gene: TRBJ2-7
V gene: TRBV9
CDR3 DNA: TGTGCCAGCAGCGGGGGGACAGGGAAAATCTACGAGCAGTACTTC
CDR3 protein: CASSGGTGKIYEQYF

clone size: many
D gene: -
J gene: TRBJ2-5
V gene: TRBV2
CDR3 DNA: TGTGCCAGCAGTGATTATTCCGAAGTGGAGACCCAGTACTTC
CDR3 protein: CASSDYSEVETQYF

clone size: many
D gene: -
J gene: TRBJ1-4
V gene: TRBV9
CDR3 DNA: TGTGCCAGCAGCGTAGAGGGGGGGACCGGTGAAAAACTGTTTTTT
CDR3 protein: CASSVEGGTGEKLFF

clone size: many
D gene: -
J gene: TRBJ1-1
V gene: TRBV15
CDR3 DNA: TGTGCCACCTCCTCCGACATCATGAACACTGAAGCTTTCTTT
CDR3 protein: CATSSDIMNTEAFF

clone size: many
D gene: -
J gene: TRBJ1-2
V gene: TRBV2
CDR3 DNA: TGTGCCAGCAGTGAAGGGCTAGGGGGTCACTATGGCTACACCTTC
CDR3 protein: CASSEGLGGHYGYTF

clone size: few
D gene: TRBD2
J gene: TRBJ2-7
V gene: TRBV3-1
CDR3 DNA: TGTGCCAGCAGCGATGGACTAGCGGGAGGCCACCGTTACTACGAGCAGTACTTC
CDR3 protein: CASSDGLAGGHRYYEQYF

clone size: -
D gene: -
J gene: TRBJ2-2
V gene: TRBV14
CDR3 DNA: TGTGCCAGCAGCCAAGAGATCGTGCCGGGTAACACCGGGGAGCTGTTTTTT
CDR3 protein: CASSQEIVPGNTGELFF

clone size: few
D gene: -
J gene: TRBJ1-2
V gene: TRBV27
CDR3 DNA: TGTGCCAGCAGTTACTCAGGAACAGCCCGATATGGCTACACCTTC
CDR3 protein: CASSYSGTARYGYTF

clone size: many
D gene: -
J gene: TRBJ1-1
V gene: TRBV3-1
CDR3 DNA: TGTGCCAGCAGCCAACGGACGGGGAACACTGAAGCTTTCTTT
CDR3 protein: CASSQRTGNTEAFF

clone size: -
D gene: -
J gene: TRBJ2-5
V gene: TRBV20-1
CDR3 DNA: TGCAGTGCTAGATTAGGGGGCCAAGAGACCCAGTACTTC
CDR3 protein: CSARLGGQETQYF

clone size: -
D gene: TRBD2
J gene: TRBJ2-2
V gene: TRBV6-2/TRBV6-3
CDR3 DNA: TGTGCCAGCAGTTGGTCCAGCCTAGCGGATTTAACGAACACCGGGGAGCTGTTTTTT
CDR3 protein: CASSWSSLADLTNTGELFF

clone size: many
D gene: -
J gene: TRBJ1-5
V gene: TRBV7-8
CDR3 DNA: TGTGCCAGCAGCTTAAACCTACAGTTCAATCAGCCCCAGCATTTT
CDR3 protein: CASSLNLQFNQPQHF

clone size: -
D gene: TRBD1
J gene: TRBJ1-1
V gene: TRBV5-6
CDR3 DNA: TGTGCCAGCAGCCTGGGCCAGGGGGCCTCTATCATGAACACTGAAGCTTTCTTT
CDR3 protein: CASSLGQGASIMNTEAFF

clone size: few
D gene: -
J gene: TRBJ2-2
V gene: TRBV10-3
CDR3 DNA: TGTGCCATCAGGGAGGGGCTGAACACCGGGGAGCTGTTTTTT
CDR3 protein: CAIREGLNTGELFF

clone size: few
D gene: TRBD1
J gene: TRBJ1-2
V gene: TRBV4-1
CDR3 DNA: TGCGCCAGCAGCCAAGATCAGGGGGCAGGAGGCTACACCTTC
CDR3 protein: CASSQDQGAGGYTF

clone size: -
D gene: -
J gene: TRBJ2-7
V gene: TRBV28
CDR3 DNA: TGTGCCAGCATCTGCCGGGACCGAACATGCTACGAGCAGTACTTC
CDR3 protein: CASICRDRTCYEQYF

clone size: many
D gene: -
J gene: TRBJ1-2
V gene: TRBV12-3/TRBV12-4
CDR3 DNA: TGTGCCAGCTCCCCCGGGGGGGGCGAGTACTATGGCTACACCTTC
CDR3 protein: CASSPGGGEYYGYTF

clone size: few
D gene: -
J gene: TRBJ1-5
V gene: TRBV19
CDR3 DNA: TGTGCCAGCAGCGTCCAGGGGTATAGCAATCAGCCCCAGCATTTT
CDR3 protein: CASSVQGYSNQPQHF

clone size: many
D gene: -
J gene: TRBJ2-7
V gene: TRBV28
CDR3 DNA: TGTGCCAGCAGTACCCCCGGGACGGCCTCCTACGAGCAGTACTTC
CDR3 protein: CASSTPGTASYEQYF

clone size: -
D gene: -
J gene: TRBJ2-2
V gene: TRBV6-9
CDR3 DNA: TGTGCCAGCAGTTACGCCACTAGCAGGGGATACACCGGGGAGCTGTTTTTT
CDR3 protein: CASSYATSRGYTGELFF

clone size: few
D gene: -
J gene: TRBJ2-2
V gene: TRBV9
CDR3 DNA: TGTGCCAGCAGCGTAGTTGGGACAAACACCGGGGAGCTGTTTTTT
CDR3 protein: CASSVVGTNTGELFF

clone size: -
D gene: -
J gene: TRBJ1-5
V gene: TRBV19
CDR3 DNA: TGTGCCAGTAGTGCCCCACAGGGTACGAGCAATCAGCCCCAGCATTTT
CDR3 protein: CASSAPQGTSNQPQHF

clone size: many
D gene: -
J gene: TRBJ2-7
V gene: TRBV11-3
CDR3 DNA: TGTGCCAGCAGCCCTCCCTTGACAGACAGCTACGAGCAGTACTTC
CDR3 protein: CASSPPLTDSYEQYF

clone size: many
D gene: -
J gene: TRBJ1-2
V gene: TRBV2
CDR3 DNA: TGTGCCAGCAGTGTAGGGCGAACAGAGGGCTACACCTTC
CDR3 protein: CASSVGRTEGYTF

clone size: many
D gene: -
J gene: TRBJ2-5
V gene: TRBV6-2/TRBV6-3
CDR3 DNA: TGTGCCAGCAGCAGGGTTTGGGAGACCCAGTACTTC
CDR3 protein: CASSRVWETQYF

clone size: -
D gene: TRBD2
J gene: TRBJ2-7
V gene: TRBV20-1
CDR3 DNA: TGCAGTGCTAGAGGTAGCGGGAGTAGGTACGAGCAGTACTTC
CDR3 protein: CSARGSGSRYEQYF

clone size: few
D gene: TRBD2
J gene: TRBJ2-2
V gene: TRBV11-2
CDR3 DNA: TGTGCCAGCAGCTTAGAGATGGGGAGGGGAACGGAGCTGTTTTTT
CDR3 protein: CASSLEMGRGTELFF

clone size: many
D gene: -
J gene: TRBJ2-7
V gene: TRBV7-2
CDR3 DNA: TGTGCCAGCAGCTTAGCGCATGGGGGAGTTTCCTACGAGCAGTACTTC
CDR3 protein: CASSLAHGGVSYEQYF

clone size: many
D gene: -
J gene: TRBJ1-1
V gene: TRBV5-6
CDR3 DNA: TGTGCCAGCAGCCCGGGACCGCGGGAGAGGGACACTGAAGCTTTCTTT
CDR3 protein: CASSPGPRERDTEAFF

clone size: few
D gene: TRBD2
J gene: TRBJ2-2
V gene: TRBV6-5
CDR3 DNA: TGTGCCAGCAGTTACTGGATTCCGGTACGACTAGCGCCTTACACCGGGGAGCTGTTTTTT
CDR3 protein: CASSYWIPVRLAPYTGELFF

clone size: -
D gene: -
J gene: TRBJ2-6
V gene: TRBV20-1
CDR3 DNA: TGCAGTGCTAGAGATCCCAAGGGGCACTCCTCTGGGGCCAACGTCCTGACTTTC
CDR3 protein: CSARDPKGHSSGANVLTF

clone size: -
D gene: -
J gene: TRBJ2-5
V gene: TRBV3-1
CDR3 DNA: TGTGCCAGCAGCTTTCGACTGGGTCTGGAGACCCAGTACTTC
CDR3 protein: CASSFRLGLETQYF

clone size: few
D gene: -
J gene: TRBJ1-4
V gene: TRBV14
CDR3 DNA: TGTGCCAGCAGCCAACTCCCCGGGGCAACTAATGAAAAACTGTTTTTT
CDR3 protein: CASSQLPGATNEKLFF

clone size: -
D gene: -
J gene: TRBJ1-1
V gene: TRBV24-1
CDR3 DNA: TGTGCCACCAGCAAAACAGAGAACACTGAAGCTTTCTTT
CDR3 protein: CATSKTENTEAFF

clone size: few
D gene: -
J gene: TRBJ2-2
V gene: TRBV6-1
CDR3 DNA: TGTGCCAGCAGGGGGGGATACACCGGGGAGCTGTTTTTT
CDR3 protein: CASRGGYTGELFF

clone size: -
D gene: -
J gene: TRBJ2-1
V gene: TRBV29-1
CDR3 DNA: TGCAGCGTTGATGGAGCACCGTCCTCCTACAATGAGCAGTTCTTC
CDR3 protein: CSVDGAPSSYNEQFF

clone size: many
D gene: -
J gene: TRBJ1-5
V gene: TRBV11-1
CDR3 DNA: TGTGCCAGCAGCCCCGGGGCAGGCAATAGCAATCAGCCCCAGCATTTT
CDR3 protein: CASSPGAGNSNQPQHF

clone size: few
D gene: -
J gene: TRBJ2-5
V gene: TRBV9
CDR3 DNA: TGTGCCAGCAGCCCCCAAGGAACCCCCTACCAAGAGACCCAGTACTTC
CDR3 protein: CASSPQGTPYQETQYF

clone size: many
D gene: -
J gene: TRBJ1-5
V gene: TRBV28
CDR3 DNA: TGTGCCAGCAGTTTTTTTGGGGTCAGCTATCAGCCCCAGCATTTT
CDR3 protein: CASSFFGVSYQPQHF

clone size: many
D gene: -
J gene: TRBJ2-7
V gene: TRBV28
CDR3 DNA: TGTGCCAGCTCCCCCTTTTCCTACGAGCAGTACTTC
CDR3 protein: CASSPFSYEQYF

clone size: many
D gene: -
J gene: TRBJ1-2
V gene: TRBV12-3/TRBV12-4
CDR3 DNA: TGTGCCAGCAGTTTAGAGGTCAGGAGCCCCGGTGGCTACACCTTC
CDR3 protein: CASSLEVRSPGGYTF

clone size: few
D gene: -
J gene: TRBJ2-7
V gene: TRBV20-1
CDR3 DNA: TGCAGTGCTAGAAATTTTGGGGTGCGCGACGAGCAGTACTTC
CDR3 protein: CSARNFGVRDEQYF

clone size: many
D gene: -
J gene: TRBJ1-5
V gene: TRBV6-2/TRBV6-3
CDR3 DNA: TGTGCCAGCAGGTTAGATTTGTATCAGCCCCAGCATTTT
CDR3 protein: CASRLDLYQPQHF

clone size: -
D gene: TRBD2
J gene: TRBJ2-7
V gene: TRBV20-1
CDR3 DNA: TGCAGTGCTAGAGCTCAAGCGGGGGAGCAGTACTTC
CDR3 protein: CSARAQAGEQYF

clone size: many
D gene: TRBD1
J gene: TRBJ1-1
V gene: TRBV2
CDR3 DNA: TGTGCCAGCAGTGACGAGGGGGCGAGTCAAGCTTTCTTT
CDR3 protein: CASSDEGASQAFF

clone size: -
D gene: -
J gene: TRBJ1-5
V gene: TRBV30
CDR3 DNA: TGTGCCTGGAGCCCGTTTGCGGGGATCGGTCAGCCCCAGCATTTT
CDR3 protein: CAWSPFAGIGQPQHF

clone size: many
D gene: -
J gene: TRBJ1-2
V gene: TRBV27
CDR3 DNA: TGTGCCAGCAGTTTGGGCCTTAACTATGGCTACACCTTC
CDR3 protein: CASSLGLNYGYTF

clone size: few
D gene: TRBD2
J gene: TRBJ2-3
V gene: TRBV27
CDR3 DNA: TGTGCCAGCAGCAAGACTAGCGGCATGGCCCCAGATACGCAGTATTTT
CDR3 protein: CASSKTSGMAPDTQYF

clone size: many
D gene: -
J gene: TRBJ1-6
V gene: TRBV6-1
CDR3 DNA: TGTGCCAGCAGTGGCCGGGCGTCGACGGACAATTCACCCCTCCACTTT
CDR3 protein: CASSGRASTDNSPLHF

clone size: -
D gene: TRBD1
J gene: TRBJ1-5
V gene: TRBV19
CDR3 DNA: TGTGCCAGTAGTATAGGTATAGACAGGGGATTGTTACTCAAGCCCCAGCATTTT
CDR3 protein: CASSIGIDRGLLLKPQHF

clone size: many
D gene: TRBD1
J gene: TRBJ2-4
V gene: TRBV27
CDR3 DNA: TGTGCCAGCAGTTTATCAGGGGGACAGAAGGTTCAGTACTTC
CDR3 protein: CASSLSGGQKVQYF

clone size: few
D gene: -
J gene: TRBJ1-4
V gene: TRBV7-9
CDR3 DNA: TGTGCCAGCAGCTTAGCCGTACCTAATGAAAAACTGTTTTTT
CDR3 protein: CASSLAVPNEKLFF

clone size: -
D gene: -
J gene: TRBJ2-7
V gene: TRBV29-1
CDR3 DNA: TGCAGCGTTCAAGGGAGATTGGCCTACGAGCAGTACTTC
CDR3 protein: CSVQGRLAYEQYF

clone size: -
D gene: -
J gene: TRBJ2-6
V gene: TRBV4-2
CDR3 DNA: TGTGCCAGCAGCCAAGAGCTACTGGGGACATACGTCAACGTCCTGACTTTC
CDR3 protein: CASSQELLGTYVNVLTF

clone size: many
D gene: -
J gene: TRBJ2-7
V gene: TRBV28
CDR3 DNA: TGTGCCAGCAGTGCCTCCGCAGTGGGCGAGCAGTACTTC
CDR3 protein: CASSASAVGEQYF

clone size: -
D gene: TRBD2
J gene: TRBJ2-5
V gene: TRBV24-1
CDR3 DNA: TGTGCCACCAGTGATCGACTAGCGGGAGAGACCCAGTACTTC
CDR3 protein: CATSDRLAGETQYF

clone size: -
D gene: -
J gene: TRBJ2-7
V gene: TRBV2
CDR3 DNA: TGTGCCAGCAGTGAAGCATCGGACGGGTCCTACGAGCAGTACTTC
CDR3 protein: CASSEASDGSYEQYF